A selection of T cell receptor beta chains follows, all from one sample in a study of beta chain features in type 1 diabetes. TCRdb's table, derived via immunoSEQ multiplex PCR, lists solely in-frame clones and lacks some. The sample has roughly 730,000 clones; roughly an eighth are singletons. The sequencing input was naive CD4+ T cells from blood. The receptor set was obtained from a young man with type 1 diabetes. Both conserved end residues are trimmed from each CDR3. Clone size, where shown, is once, few, many, or a class for clones that have expanded.

V gene: TRBV2; clone size: -; CDR3 length: 12; J gene: TRBJ2-7; CDR3 protein: ASSETGPVDEQY
V gene: TRBV25-1; clone size: few; CDR3 length: 12; J gene: TRBJ1-5; CDR3 protein: ASSESGGRQPQH
V gene: TRBV7-9; clone size: few; CDR3 length: 12; J gene: TRBJ1-2; CDR3 protein: ASSPTDRVYGYT
V gene: TRBV21-1; clone size: -; CDR3 length: 12; J gene: TRBJ2-3; CDR3 protein: ASSSPRITDTQY
V gene: TRBV2; clone size: few; CDR3 length: 11; J gene: TRBJ1-2; CDR3 protein: ASRGQGIYGYT
V gene: TRBV19; clone size: few; CDR3 length: 14; J gene: TRBJ1-5; CDR3 protein: ASSIGRDSRNQPQH
V gene: TRBV30; clone size: few; CDR3 length: 12; J gene: TRBJ2-1; CDR3 protein: AWSVTGVYNEQF
V gene: TRBV5-1; clone size: few; CDR3 length: 13; J gene: TRBJ2-6; CDR3 protein: ASSLGASGANVLT
V gene: TRBV6-5; clone size: -; CDR3 length: 13; J gene: TRBJ1-2; CDR3 protein: ASSSGTGENYGYT
V gene: TRBV5-4; clone size: -; CDR3 length: 14; J gene: TRBJ2-6; CDR3 protein: ASSLEPLDAANVLT
V gene: TRBV7-2; clone size: few; CDR3 length: 14; J gene: TRBJ2-3; CDR3 protein: ASSPKGAQGTDTQY
V gene: TRBV6-5; clone size: -; CDR3 length: 12; J gene: TRBJ2-7; CDR3 protein: ASSYSHDSYEQY
V gene: TRBV6-5; clone size: -; CDR3 length: 12; J gene: TRBJ2-2; CDR3 protein: ASSPDRGTGELF
V gene: TRBV25-1; clone size: few; CDR3 length: 14; J gene: TRBJ1-3; CDR3 protein: ASSDPTGTTGNTIY
V gene: TRBV7-2; clone size: -; CDR3 length: 12; J gene: TRBJ1-4; CDR3 protein: ASSFGTTHEKLF
V gene: TRBV30; clone size: -; CDR3 length: 11; J gene: TRBJ1-1; CDR3 protein: AWSVMEGTEAF